This TCR beta chain was sequenced in a study of blood T cell repertoires in COVID-19. Germline V CDR1 and CDR2: SGHDT, YYEEEE. V was clipped by 4 bases and J by 8 bases; unmatched bases: 10. The CDR3 sequence is 14 residues long. Profiling relied on immunoSEQ multiplex PCR, and the TCRdb table lists in-frame clones only, not all of them. The sample includes about 150,000 clones, over 65% of them seen just once. This clonotype was sampled from a man older than 75 with acute or convalescent COVID-19. The rearrangement uses TRBV5-6 and TRBJ1-2; 8 bases are shared with TRBD1. What was sequenced was peripheral blood. The CDR3 DNA sequence: TGTGCCAGCAGCGGATGGGACAGGCCGCTGGGCTACACCTTC. It is translated as CASSGWDRPLGYTF.